The rows below give T cell receptor beta chains drawn from one sample of a study of shared clonotypes between healthy human individuals. Clones were read by immunoSEQ multiplex PCR, and TCRdb kept only the in-frame ones, dropping some. Of over 750,000 clones in the sample, around 96% were seen once. The sample was naive CD8+ T cells sorted from blood. The receptors here all came from a man under 40 in good health. The conserved cysteine and the conserved F or W are not part of the CDR3 here. The listing skips clone size in some rows; elsewhere it reads once, few, many or a size class.

j_call clone_size v_call cdr3_aa
TRBJ2-1 . TRBV2 ASSVAGYSSYNEQF
TRBJ2-7 once TRBV6-5 ASSSEPTGVSYEQY
TRBJ2-2 . TRBV5-4 ASRPLATGELF
TRBJ2-3 . TRBV2 ASSVGGFSTDTQY
TRBJ2-1 . TRBV27 ASSLGGSSYNEQF
TRBJ2-1 . TRBV28 ASSRGSSSYNEQF
TRBJ2-7 . TRBV19 ASSRYVWSYEQY
TRBJ2-7 . TRBV7-6 ASSFTTGTGAYEQY
TRBJ1-1 . TRBV6-1 ASSEGETGFTEAF
TRBJ2-1 . TRBV15 ATRTLGGSWQF
TRBJ1-3 . TRBV4-2 ASSQDPLRITSGNTIY
TRBJ1-3 . TRBV21-1 ASRPGETGNTIY
TRBJ2-7 . TRBV27 ASSLSGSNAEQY
TRBJ1-5 . TRBV27 ASSLLQGDQPQH
TRBJ1-5 few TRBV4-2 ASSPFRGPDQPQH
TRBJ1-1 . TRBV7-8 ASSERLTEAF
TRBJ2-1 . TRBV29-1 SVKSGEGPLDEQF
TRBJ2-2 . TRBV5-3 ATGGRAGFGELF
TRBJ2-2 . TRBV10-3 AISESSQNTGELF
TRBJ2-7 . TRBV25-1 ASSESTGTGAIEQY
TRBJ2-7 . TRBV27 ASSWAGESSPYEQY
TRBJ1-2 . TRBV7-9 ASSLGVVDGYT
TRBJ1-1 . TRBV5-1 ASSLDPGLNTEAF
TRBJ2-7 . TRBV28 ASSSPGTGGFYEQY
TRBJ2-5 . TRBV27 ASKRETQETQY
TRBJ2-1 . TRBV19 ASSISLWNEQF